This passage covers 30 T cell receptor beta chains from one sample sequenced in a study of T cells in Graves' hyperthyroidism and ophthalmopathy. RNA transcripts yielded amplified TCR beta CDR3 regions. RT-PCR in the first round (using the HTBI primer set) targeted the TCR CDR3. TCRdb reanalysed the multiplex PCR reads using MiXCR and keeps one entry per CDR3 protein. The sample consists of about 510,000 distinct CDR3 sequences, about 45% of them appearing once. The specimen sequenced was peripheral blood or thyroid tissue (not recorded which). The receptors derive from an adult woman with Graves' disease, either hyperthyroidism or ophthalmopathy (not recorded which).

V and J are TRBV7-8 and TRBJ2-7, with 10 bases matching TRBD2. TRBJ2-5 explains the end of the DNA better; the J call may be wrong. CDR1 and CDR2 from the germline V gene are SGHVS and FQNEAQ. The CDR3 consists of 16 residues. The chain's CDR3 is CASSSRLAGLQETQYF. In nucleotides, the CDR3 is TGTGCCAGCAGCTCCAGACTAGCGGGCCTCCAAGAGACCCAGTACTTC.

This clonotype was observed many times. V and J are TRBV15 and TRBJ2-3, with 7 positions matching TRBD2. V was clipped by 3 bases and J by 6 bases; unmatched bases: 0. CDR1 is LNHNV and CDR2 is YYDKDF in the germline V gene (reference sequence). This CDR3 has 12 residues. CDR3 in amino acids: CATSSSGDTQYF. DNA of the CDR3: TGTGCCACCAGCAGTAGCGGGGATACGCAGTATTTT.

The rearrangement joins TRBV7-8 to TRBJ1-4; D ambiguous. V was shortened by 1 base and J by 11 bases, with 17 bases between the two germline ends. Germline V gene data show CDR1 as SGHVS and CDR2 as FQNEAQ. The CDR3 loop spans 15 amino acids. The CDR3 spells CASSLGGLGPRKLFF. In DNA form, the CDR3 reads TGTGCCAGCAGCTTAGGAGGCCTAGGCCCTCGGAAACTGTTTTTT.

The rearrangement links TRBV7-2 to TRBJ2-7, with D possibly being TRBD2 (6 bases). Germline values: CDR1 SGHTA, CDR2 FQGNSA. This CDR3 is built from 17 residues. V gave up 3 bases and J gave up 0 bases, with 18 bases separating them. Here the CDR3 reads CASSLIGGGMSSYEQYF. DNA for the CDR3: TGTGCCAGCAGCTTGATCGGAGGCGGGATGTCCTCCTACGAGCAGTACTTC.

In this sample, this clonotype turned up many times. The chain uses TRBV20-1 and TRBJ2-6; D ambiguous. Trimming shortened V by 7 bases and J by 0 bases, and 7 bases separated the two germline ends. Germline V lookup: CDR1 DFQATT, CDR2 SNEGSKA (reference sequence). The CDR3 has 13 amino acids. The CDR3 nucleotides are TGCAGTGGTTTCGTCTCTGGGGCCAACGTCCTGACTTTC. Translating gives CSGFVSGANVLTF.

The rearrangement uses TRBV20-1 and TRBJ2-7, with no clear D. The CDR3 totals 11 residues. Germline V gene data show CDR1 as DFQATT and CDR2 as SNEGSKA (reference sequence). CDR3 DNA: TGCAGCGTTGAGGATAGATACGAGCAGTACTTC. Translating it yields CSVEDRYEQYF.

V gene TRBV28 combines with J gene TRBJ2-7; 8 bases map to TRBD1. V lost 5 bases, J lost 2 bases, and 17 bases stayed unmatched. The CDR3 runs to 18 residues. Germline V lookup: CDR1 MDHEN, CDR2 SYDVKM. CDR3 sequence (DNA): TGTGCCAGCAGTGGGGAAACATTTACCGGGACAGGAACCTACGAGCAGTACTTC. Amino acid sequence: CASSGETFTGTGTYEQYF.

The rearrangement joins TRBV20-1 to TRBJ2-7; D might be TRBD2 (6 bases). The CDR3 covers 14 residues. The ends were cut back, 6 bases at V and 0 bases at J, with 15 bases in the middle. Per the germline V gene, CDR1 is DFQATT and CDR2 is SNEGSKA (reference sequence). The CDR3 coding sequence is TGCAGTGCACGGGACTCACTAATCTCCTACGAGCAGTACTTC. It yields the protein CSARDSLISYEQYF.

Details on this clonotype: Because the CDR3 is missing its conserved closing phenylalanine or tryptophan, this is likely a read error. V and J are TRBV9 and TRBJ2-7, with 7 bases identical to TRBD1. Germline CDR1 and CDR2: SGDLS and YYNGEE. The J segment lost 6 bases and the V segment lost 0 bases, leaving 12 bases of the junction unmatched. This CDR3 is 16 amino acids long. CDR3 sequence: CASSVVGTALRGEQYL. The CDR3 DNA follows: TGTGCCAGCAGCGTAGTCGGGACAGCACTTCGCGGCGAGCAGTACCTC.

This clonotype was counted at least ten times. The chain joins TRBV4-3 to TRBJ2-5; tentative D call: TRBD2 (6 bases). Per germline, CDR1 LGHNA and CDR2 YSLEER. Trimming removed 4 bases at V and 5 bases at J, with 20 bases between. The CDR3 is 16 residues long. CDR3 DNA: TGCGCCAGCAGCCCAAGTGGCGCGGGAAGGGAGGAGACCCAGTACTTC. Its translation is CASSPSGAGREETQYF.

In this sample, this clonotype turned up once. This sequence joins TRBV6-1 and TRBJ1-6, with a weak D call TRBD1 (6 bases). Germline assignment: CDR1 MNHNS and CDR2 SASEGT. V lost 5 bases and J 5 bases, leaving 13 bases between the germline ends. The CDR3 spans 15 residues. CDR3 coding DNA: TGTGCCAGCAGTCGCGACAGGATTGATAATTCACCCCTCCACTTT. This encodes CASSRDRIDNSPLHF.

This clonotype was recorded at least ten times. The chain joins TRBV20-1 to TRBJ1-1; 9 nucleotides match TRBD1. Trimming removed 3 bases from V and 10 bases from J; junction bases left unmatched: 9. Germline CDR1 reads DFQATT; CDR2 reads SNEGSKA (reference sequence). The CDR3 consists of 13 residues. The CDR3 reads CSARWTGADGAFF. CDR3 bases: TGCAGTGCTAGGTGGACAGGGGCGGATGGAGCTTTCTTT.

This clonotype showed up just once. The chain has TRBV5-1 and TRBJ1-6; tentative D call: TRBD1 (5 bases). Trimming cost V 2 bases and J 8 bases, with 11 bases left between them. This CDR3 region has 14 residues. The germline V gene has CDR1 SGHRS and CDR2 YFSETQ. As DNA, the CDR3 is TGCGCCAGCAGCTTCGGGGGAATCGATTCACCCCTCCACTTT. Translating gives CASSFGGIDSPLHF.

The chain joins TRBV4-1 to TRBJ1-2; no definite D call. The CDR3 spans 14 residues. Germline CDR1 and CDR2: MGHRA and YSYEKL. The ends were cut back, 0 bases at V and 8 bases at J, with 13 bases in the middle. The CDR3 DNA follows: TGCGCCAGCAGCCAAGAGAACATATTAGGGGGCTACACCTTC. Translation gives CASSQENILGGYTF.

The J gene is TRBJ1-5, the V gene TRBV20-1, with D maybe TRBD1 (5 bases). V lost 0 bases and J lost 4, with 16 bases in between. The CDR3 is 16 amino acids. Germline V gene data show CDR1 as DFQATT and CDR2 as SNEGSKA (reference sequence). The CDR3 DNA reads as TGCAGTGCTAGAGACGGGACGGAGACGGTAAATCAGCCCCAGCATTTT. The encoded protein is CSARDGTETVNQPQHF.

This clonotype was counted between two and nine times. The gene calls are TRBV25-1 and TRBJ2-5; 8 positions match TRBD1. The CDR3 runs 15 residues. Germline assignment: CDR1 MGHDK and CDR2 SYGVNS. Trimming took 3 bases from V and 5 from J; bases not matched to a gene: 8. In nucleotides, the CDR3 is TGTGCCAGCAGTGAGGTAGACAGGGGCGAGGAGACCCAGTACTTC. Amino acids: CASSEVDRGEETQYF.

As concerns this clonotype: Compared with germline, one end of the junction differs, possibly owing to a read error. The chain couples TRBV10-3 to TRBJ2-7; D is perhaps TRBD1 (5 bases). The CDR3 sequence is 14 residues long. Germline CDR1 ENHRY, CDR2 SYGVKD. The CDR3 protein is CASSYYEGVHEQYF. CDR3 coding DNA: TGTGCCAGCAGTTACTACGAAGGGGTACACGAGCAGTACTTC.

This clonotype has a count of ten or more. This chain joins TRBV6-1 and TRBJ1-1; D is unclear. Germline CDR1 is MNHNS and CDR2 is SASEGT. This CDR3 spans 13 amino acids. The V end lost 1 base, the J end lost 0 bases, and 3 bases lay between the germline ends. The CDR3 loop reads CASSEELNTEAFF. In nucleotides, the CDR3 is TGTGCCAGCAGTGAAGAATTGAACACTGAAGCTTTCTTT.

The chain has TRBV20-1 and TRBJ1-5; 8 positions agree with TRBD1. After removal of 3 bases from V and 0 bases from J, the junction contained 7 bases not matched to a gene. The length of the CDR3 is 16 residues. Germline V CDR1 and CDR2: DFQATT, SNEGSKA (reference sequence). The CDR3 loop reads CSASAGGLFSNQPQHF. CDR3 in DNA: TGCAGTGCTAGTGCAGGGGGCCTTTTTAGCAATCAGCCCCAGCATTTT.

There are a few counts of this clonotype. The gene calls are TRBV6-6 and TRBJ1-3; D call uncertain. V lost 0 bases, J lost 0 bases, and 15 bases lay in between. Germline V lookup: CDR1 MNHNY, CDR2 SVGAGI (reference sequence). This CDR3 contains 18 residues. The CDR3 bases are TGTGCCAGCAGTTACTCGATAGTTCCCAACCTCTCTGGAAACACCATATATTTT. It yields the protein CASSYSIVPNLSGNTIYF.

The V gene is TRBV7-8, the J gene TRBJ1-2; a weak D match, TRBD1 (6 bases). This CDR3 has 14 residues. CDR1 is SGHVS and CDR2 is FQNEAQ in the germline V gene. V was trimmed by 6 bases and J by 8 bases, leaving 19 bases between them. The CDR3 nucleotides read TGTGCCAGCAGACCTGGGGGGGGGGCTGGCGGCTACACCTTC. It specifies CASRPGGGAGGYTF.

The count of this clonotype is one. J is TRBJ1-5 and V is TRBV29-1, with a possible D match to TRBD1 (5 bases). CDR3 length: 14 amino acids. Germline CDR1 SQVTM, CDR2 ANQGSEA. The V end was cut by 4 bases, the J end by 1 base, with 11 bases between. CDR3 nucleotides: TGCAGCGTTGTAGGTGGGGGGAGCAATCAGCCCCAGCATTTT. Translating gives CSVVGGGSNQPQHF.

In regard to this clonotype: A junction end diverges from the germline sequence, so it may reflect a read error. This chain joins TRBV10-3 and TRBJ2-7; 9 bases fit TRBD2. Looked up from germline, CDR1 is ENHRY and CDR2 is SYGVKD. This CDR3 has 17 residues. The CDR3: CASSYSYRSGGTYEQYF. Written as DNA, the CDR3 is TGTGCCAGCAGTTACTCGTATCGTAGCGGGGGAACCTACGAGCAGTACTTC.

A note on this clonotype: This may arise from a read error, as a much more abundant clone is one base away. The rearrangement joins TRBV5-1 to TRBJ1-3, with 9 bases identical to TRBD1. This CDR3 region has 16 residues. CDR1 SGHRS and CDR2 YFSETQ come from the germline V gene. The CDR3 bases are TGCGCCAGCAGCCTGCGGGACAGGGAATCCGGAAGCACCATATATTTT. Encoded protein: CASSLRDRESGSTIYF.

This chain uses TRBV7-2 with TRBJ2-5; D is possibly TRBD1 (5 bases). CDR1 and CDR2 from the germline V gene are SGHTA and FQGNSA. CDR3 length: 15 residues. Trimming removed 1 base from V and 5 bases from J, with 14 bases in between. The DNA for the CDR3 is TGTGCCAGCAGCTTAGTCGTAGGGGCTATGGAGACCCAGTACTTC. It encodes CASSLVVGAMETQYF.

Only a few counts were recorded for this clonotype. One end of the junction varies from germline; a read error may be responsible. The chain couples TRBV7-9 to TRBJ2-7; D gene unclear. Germline loops: CDR1 SEHNR, CDR2 FQNEAQ (reference sequence). The CDR3 spans 12 residues. The CDR3 loop is CASGESVYERYF. The CDR3 DNA sequence: TGTGCCAGCGGAGAATCTGTTTACGAGCGGTACTTC.

This chain joins TRBV7-9 and TRBJ2-5, with TRBD2 identical over 12 bases. This CDR3 is built from 16 residues. Trimming removed 5 bases from V and 11 bases from J; junction bases left unmatched: 15. CDR1 and CDR2 from the germline V gene are SEHNR and FQNEAQ (reference sequence). The CDR3 DNA sequence: TGTGCCAGCAGCCCGACTAGCGGGGGACGCCGTATTGAGCAGTACTTC. Protein product: CASSPTSGGRRIEQYF.

There are many counts of this clonotype. The chain recombines TRBV7-6 with TRBJ1-1; D may be TRBD1 (6 bases). CDR1 is SGHVS, CDR2 FNYEAQ, per germline. The ends were cut back, 5 bases at V and 3 bases at J, with 13 bases in the middle. This CDR3 comprises 14 residues. DNA for the CDR3: TGTGCCAGCAGCCCCATGACAGGATACACTGAAGCTTTCTTT. Its protein is CASSPMTGYTEAFF.

This clonotype was observed at least ten times. The V and J genes are TRBV12-3 or TRBV12-4 and TRBJ2-6; weak D call: TRBD2 (6 bases). V lost 1 base to trimming and J lost 1 base, with 8 bases between them. CDR3 size: 16 residues. CDR3 region: CASSLGAGSGANVLTF. In DNA form, the CDR3 reads TGTGCCAGCAGTTTAGGGGCGGGATCTGGGGCCAACGTCCTGACTTTC.

Concerning this clonotype itself: A read error may produce the germline difference seen at one junction end. The rearrangement uses TRBV7-9 and TRBJ1-3; D not resolved. Germline-derived CDR1 and CDR2 are SEHNR and FQNEAQ (reference sequence). This CDR3 contains 15 residues. Here the CDR3 reads CASSQDGVVGNTIYF. The CDR3, as DNA: TGCGCCAGCAGCCAAGATGGGGTAGTAGGAAACACCATATATTTT.